This T cell receptor beta chain was observed in a study of blood T cells in healthy people across ages. General study points: The fall in TCR beta diversity per million T cells was roughly linear with age. Donor CMV status was unknown, possibly confounding expanded clonotype changes. Compared with aged donors, long-lived donors showed fewer expanded clones, suggesting selection.

The use of a sample-barcoded 5' primer and a J-beta primer mix characterized a second PCR of about 7 to 12 cycles. MiXCR, run by TCRdb on the 5' RACE reads, gives a single entry per CDR3 protein. The data show about 640,000 distinct CDR3 sequences, approximately 50% seen once. Regarding this clonotype: Its antigen is undetermined.

V was shortened by 0 bases and J by 5 bases, with 16 bases between the two germline ends. The CDR3 totals 16 residues. Germline V gene sequence: CDR1 MGHRA, CDR2 YSYEKL. The rearrangement links TRBV4-1 to TRBJ2-5; weak D call: TRBD1 (6 bases). The sequenced material came from blood. The source of this sequence is a man in his fifties or sixties in good health. In DNA form, the CDR3 reads TGCGCCAGCAGCCAAGAGGCCGCTCTGCAGGGGGAGACCCAGTACTTC. It specifies CASSQEAALQGETQYF.